The 23 T cell receptor beta chains in this list originate from one sample, sequenced in a study of naive and memory T cell subsets. An oligonucleotide containing a UMI was ligated to the 3' end of TCR cDNA. Ligated cDNA underwent four rounds of PCR with nested alpha and beta constant region primers and SP2. Via MiXCR, TCRdb re-called the 5' RACE reads, giving one row per CDR3 protein. The sample records roughly 56,000 distinct CDR3 sequences, more than 7% being singletons. These receptors were obtained from a male donor in good health.

Only a few counts were recorded for this clonotype. The chain recombines TRBV7-8 with TRBJ2-7, with D hard to call. CDR3 length equals 12 residues. V lost 3 bases and J lost 2, with 5 bases in between. CDR1 and CDR2 from the germline V gene are SGHVS and FQNEAQ. CDR3 residues: CASSFNAYEQYF. The CDR3 coding sequence is TGTGCCAGCAGCTTCAACGCCTACGAGCAGTACTTC.

V and J are TRBV6-1 and TRBJ2-1, with D uncertain. The V gene lost 2 bases and the J gene lost 8 bases, with 13 bases spanning the gap. The CDR3 totals 14 residues. Germline values: CDR1 MNHNS, CDR2 SASEGT. The CDR3 sequence: CASSETRPRDEQFF. As DNA, the CDR3 is TGTGCCAGCAGTGAAACACGGCCTCGCGATGAGCAGTTCTTC.

The CDR3 loop reads CASSLIHGQDYEQYF. CDR3 in DNA: TGCGCCAGCAGCTTGATACACGGACAGGACTACGAGCAGTACTTC. The rearrangement links TRBV5-1 to TRBJ2-7, with 7 bases fitting TRBD1. Germline CDR1 reads SGHRS; CDR2 reads YFSETQ. V dropped 1 base and J dropped 3; count of bases not matched to a gene: 7. The CDR3 consists of 15 residues.

This clonotype was observed a handful of times. The V and J genes are TRBV18 and TRBJ2-7; D is possibly TRBD1 (5 bases). Germline lookup yields CDR1 KGHSH and CDR2 LQKENI. The CDR3 is 15 amino acids. The V end lost 3 bases, the J end lost 5 bases, and 17 bases lay between the germline ends. CDR3 in amino acids: CASSPAQGFINEQYF. In nucleotides, the CDR3 is TGTGCCAGCTCACCGGCGCAGGGTTTCATCAACGAGCAGTACTTC.

The genes are TRBV6-2 or TRBV6-3 and TRBJ2-6; no firm D call. Germline CDR1 is MNHEY and CDR2 is SVGEGT. The CDR3 runs 16 residues. V was trimmed by 8 bases and J by 0 bases, leaving 14 bases between them. CDR3 sequence: CASCSPGISGANVLTF. As DNA, the CDR3 is TGTGCCAGCTGCTCCCCGGGCATCTCTGGGGCCAACGTCCTGACTTTC.

This rearrangement joins TRBV6-1 to TRBJ1-2, with TRBD1 identical over 9 bases. The CDR3 contains 16 residues. Per germline, CDR1 MNHNS and CDR2 SASEGT. V trimming: 3 bases; J trimming: 4 bases; junction bases outside the gene matches: 9. The CDR3 is CASSDLNGQGSYGYTF. The DNA of the CDR3 is TGTGCCAGCAGTGACCTTAACGGACAGGGGAGCTATGGCTACACCTTC.

This clonotype was seen at least ten times. This chain connects TRBV20-1 to TRBJ2-5; 7 nucleotides align to TRBD1. V dropped 6 bases and J dropped 5; count of bases not matched to a gene: 6. Germline CDR1 reads DFQATT; CDR2 reads SNEGSKA (reference sequence). This CDR3 has 12 amino acids. CDR3 bases: TGCAGTGCCACTGACAGGGTTGAGACCCAGTACTTC. Its protein is CSATDRVETQYF.

This clonotype was counted many times. The genes are TRBV5-1 and TRBJ2-7, with 8 nucleotides matching TRBD2. After removal of 3 bases from V and 5 bases from J, the junction contained 7 bases not matched to a gene. From germline, CDR1 is SGHRS and CDR2 YFSETQ. The CDR3 consists of 14 residues. The CDR3 here is CASSSGLEPHEQYF. CDR3 nucleotides: TGCGCCAGCAGCTCGGGACTAGAACCCCACGAGCAGTACTTC.

This clonotype was seen at least ten times. Here the CDR3 reads CASSLGVTQPQHF. The DNA of the CDR3 is TGTGCCAGCAGCTTAGGGGTAACTCAGCCCCAGCATTTT. The gene calls are TRBV11-2 and TRBJ1-5; D gene ambiguous. The CDR3 length is 13 residues. In germline, CDR1 is SGHAT, CDR2 FQNNGV. Trimming cost V 1 base and J 6 bases, with 7 bases left between them. Looking up the rest from reference TRBV11-2 and TRBJ1-5 gives the full variable domain: EAGVAQSPRYKIIEKRQSVAFWCNPISGHATLYWYQQILGQGPKLLIQFQNNGVVDDSQLPKDRFSAERLKGVDSTLKIQPAKLEDSAVYLCASSLGVTQPQHFGDGTRLSIL.

This clonotype occurred many times. V and J are TRBV7-6 and TRBJ1-6; 7 positions agree with TRBD1. The CDR3 has 16 amino acids. V lost 5 bases to trimming and J lost 6 bases; unmatched junction nucleotides: 10. The germline CDR1 and CDR2 sequences are SGHVS and FNYEAQ. In DNA form, the CDR3 reads TGTGCCAGCAGCCCCGTAGGGGGACAGCGTAATTCACCCCTCCACTTT. Translation gives CASSPVGGQRNSPLHF.

This clonotype was observed many times. The chain uses TRBV25-1 and TRBJ2-7, with 12 bases fitting TRBD1. The CDR3 has 19 amino acids. The germline V gene encodes CDR1 MGHDK and CDR2 SYGVNS. V lost 8 bases and J lost 3; bases outside the gene matches: 20. DNA of the CDR3: TGTGCCAGCGCTAAAGCGGCCGGGACAGGGGGCGCAAGCGGCTACGAGCAGTACTTC. Its translation is CASAKAAGTGGASGYEQYF.

In this sample, this clonotype turned up a few times. The V and J genes are TRBV3-1 and TRBJ1-5, with D unclear. The CDR3 is 13 residues long. V shed 2 bases and J shed 7 bases, with 9 bases lying between them. Germline lookup yields CDR1 LGHDT and CDR2 YNNKEL (reference sequence). CDR3 residues: CASSQTEYQPQHF. CDR3 coding DNA: TGTGCCAGCAGCCAAACGGAGTACCAGCCCCAGCATTTT.

This clonotype appeared a few times. The V and J genes are TRBV3-1 and TRBJ2-7, with D possibly being TRBD2 (7 bases). The CDR3 is 15 residues long. In germline, CDR1 is LGHDT, CDR2 YNNKEL (reference sequence). Trimming left V 4 bases short and J 2 bases short, with 15 bases between. Written as DNA, the CDR3 is TGTGCCAGCAGCCCTCCAGGGGCGGGAGCCTACGAGCAGTACTTC. It translates to CASSPPGAGAYEQYF.

The sample holds many counts of this clonotype. The chain combines TRBV12-3 or TRBV12-4 with TRBJ1-1, with D uncertain. The CDR3 totals 15 residues. Trimming removed 5 bases from V and 1 base from J, with 14 bases in between. CDR3 in amino acids: CASSPAGLQNTEAFF. For the CDR3, the DNA is TGTGCCAGCAGTCCTGCAGGACTTCAGAACACTGAAGCTTTCTTT.

This clonotype was picked up a small number of times. This chain uses TRBV2 with TRBJ1-5; TRBD1 might be the D (5 bases). Germline V CDR1 and CDR2: SNHLY, FYNNEI. The CDR3 spans 14 residues. The V gene lost 4 bases and the J gene lost 3 bases, with 10 bases spanning the gap. CDR3 sequence: CASSVGTVNQPQHF. The CDR3 bases are TGTGCCAGCAGTGTGGGGACTGTCAATCAGCCCCAGCATTTT.

This clonotype was recorded many times. The DNA of the CDR3 is TGTGCCAGCAGCCCCATACCGGGTCCACCCCTCCACTTT. It specifies CASSPIPGPPLHF. The chain recombines TRBV7-8 with TRBJ1-6; D gene unclear. The V gene's germline CDR1 is SGHVS and CDR2 FQNEAQ. The CDR3 is 13 amino acids. Trimming pared 5 bases from V and 11 bases from J, leaving 13 bases between.

There are a few counts of this clonotype. This chain joins TRBV29-1 and TRBJ1-2; D is perhaps TRBD1 (5 bases). CDR1 is SQVTM and CDR2 is ANQGSEA in the germline V gene. The CDR3 totals 13 residues. V was cut by 5 bases and J by 0 bases, with 10 bases left in between. The CDR3 reads CSVRIRANYGYTF. Written as DNA, the CDR3 is TGCAGCGTTAGGATCAGGGCTAACTATGGCTACACCTTC.

This clonotype was counted a few times. The rearrangement links TRBV5-1 to TRBJ2-3; D gene ambiguous. The CDR3 has 12 residues. The germline V gene has CDR1 SGHRS and CDR2 YFSETQ. V shed 4 bases and J shed 4 bases, with 7 bases lying between them. CDR3 nucleotide sequence: TGCGCCAGCAGCCAAGTTGCAGATACGCAGTATTTT. Residues: CASSQVADTQYF.

The chain couples TRBV15 to TRBJ2-5; the D is unclear. Between the trimmed V and J ends, which lost 4 bases and 2 bases, there was a span of 11 bases. The germline V gene encodes CDR1 LNHNV and CDR2 YYDKDF (reference sequence). The CDR3 is 14 residues long. CDR3 loop: CATSTYPRQETQYF. Written as DNA, the CDR3 is TGTGCCACCAGCACCTATCCCAGACAAGAGACCCAGTACTTC.

This clonotype appeared a few times. This sequence joins TRBV11-2 and TRBJ2-7, with D perhaps TRBD1 (6 bases). Germline-derived CDR1 and CDR2 are SGHAT and FQNNGV. V gave up 4 bases and J gave up 6 bases, with 22 bases separating them. The CDR3 loop spans 16 amino acids. The CDR3 DNA is TGTGCCAGCAGCTCCCAGGGTGAGACAGGTATCGGCGAGCAGTACTTC. This translates into CASSSQGETGIGEQYF.

Ten or more counts support this clonotype. The rearrangement links TRBV19 to TRBJ2-2; possible D gene TRBD2, 5 bases. V dropped 5 bases and J dropped 7 bases, with 8 bases sitting between them. CDR1 and CDR2 from the germline V gene are LNHDA and SQIVND (reference sequence). The CDR3 has 12 residues. CDR3 sequence (DNA): TGTGCCAGTAGTCCCGAGGGCGGGGAGCTGTTTTTT. This encodes CASSPEGGELFF.

This clonotype was counted a few times. The chain joins TRBV7-9 to TRBJ2-5; 9 nucleotides agree with TRBD1. J gave up 0 bases and V 5 bases, and 7 bases lay outside the gene matches. The CDR3 has 16 amino acids. In germline, CDR1 is SEHNR, CDR2 FQNEAQ (reference sequence). In DNA, the CDR3 is TGTGCCAGCAGCGGGGCAAGGGACAGGGACCAAGAGACCCAGTACTTC. This codes for CASSGARDRDQETQYF.

This clonotype occurred many times. This sequence joins TRBV4-2 and TRBJ2-4; 12 positions match TRBD2. J lost 5 bases, V lost 3 bases, and 8 bases had no gene match. This CDR3 comprises 17 residues. Germline V gives CDR1 LGHNA, CDR2 YNFKEQ. The CDR3 bases are TGTGCCAGCAGCCAGGCCCCAGCTAGCGGGAGGGAAAACATTCAGTACTTC. It specifies CASSQAPASGRENIQYF.